Reported below is one T cell receptor beta chain. Its antigen is currently not known. There are no base qualities to consult, and no much larger clone falls within one base. CDR1 and CDR2, looked up from the germline V gene (reference sequence), are LGHDT and YNNKEL. The CDR3 holds 14 amino acids from the cysteine to the phenylalanine. Kept here is only the CDR3 DNA, which spans 42 bases and is read in frame from base 1. Between the V and J ends, shortened by 0 bases and 3 bases respectively, the junction contains 8 bases. This record belongs to a study of blood T cell repertoires in COVID-19 (dated by TCRdb to 2018 to 2021). The study in broad terms: Collaborator samples came from the United States, Italy and Spain and covered acute and convalescent phases of COVID-19. The material from the prospective study consisted of cDNA or gDNA derived from T cells, B-cell-depleted T cells, or PBMCs. Deeply sampled blood TCRbeta repertoires from subjects exposed to, actively infected with, or recovered from COVID-19 were included in the dataset. The repertoires were released in a freely available public database meant as a resource for research on the immune response to SARS-CoV-2. The samples were drawn from the first 160 participants of the ongoing ImmuneRACE study and from some 1,300 subjects provided by 6 global collaborators. A de-identified subject ID, COVID-19 status, age in years and sex were almost always included in the sample metadata. Where available, HLA class I and class II types were obtained from metadata supplied by the sample provider rather than from assay-based typing. Here is what the overall study found, with its caveats: The quantity of clinical and demographic metadata differed by source and by participant and was supplied without curation.

Participants in the prospective study were aged roughly 18 to 90 years, lived in over 20 United States geographic areas, and enrolled through a virtual design. In the prospective study, cohorts were assigned on the basis of participant-reported clinical history obtained from a screening survey and a study questionnaire. Each participant in the prospective study had whole blood, serum and a nasopharyngeal or oropharyngeal swab collected by mobile phlebotomists. Over a roughly 2-month period, participants in the prospective study had the option of providing additional blood draws and questionnaires. Before DNA extraction, blood samples from the prospective study were shipped at room temperature or frozen. TCRbeta CDR3 regions were amplified from genomic DNA by means of the immunoSEQ Assay, a bias-controlled multiplex PCR. As for the original processing: Nucleated cell counts per sample were estimated from amplification of reference gene primers within the assay. Sequence reads were collapsed and filtered to measure the absolute abundance of every unique TCRbeta CDR3 rearrangement. For each sample, productive Simpson clonality was calculated by taking the square root of Simpson's diversity index across productive rearrangements. Here the immuneACCESS table is served through TCRdb, limited to in-frame sequences with V and J called. Missing clones are a known gap in these copies; in checked studies unresolved V genes cover under half, and the rest lacks a known reason. The DNA gave D and trimming, while V, J and clone size come from that table. This sample gives about 230,000 clones in total; 89% of them show up just once. The ten largest clonotypes hold 3.5% to 4.5% of the sample.

The chain joins TRBV3-1 (or the pseudogene TRBV3-2) to TRBJ1-2, with the D gene not clear enough to name. Sequencing was carried out using PBMCs or T cells enriched from blood (not recorded which). The TCR comes from a woman aged 30 to 39 with acute COVID-19. The DNA sequence follows: TGTGCCAGCAGCCAAGATAACGGAGACTATGGCTACACCTTC. It translates as CASSQDNGDYGYTF.